The rows below give T cell receptor beta chains drawn from one sample of a study of blood T cell repertoires in COVID-19. Repertoires were generated with immunoSEQ multiplex PCR, while TCRdb's copy carries only in-frame clones and drops some. Counted here are 250,000 or so clones, around four fifths occurring once; the ten biggest clones make up 4%. Sequenced: peripheral blood. These receptors were obtained from a man aged 45-65 years with acute or convalescent COVID-19. CDR3s include the opening cysteine and the closing phenylalanine or tryptophan. D genes are given only for firm matches. Not all rows give a size; the values are once, few, many and, for expanded clones, a class.

size: -; D: -; J: TRBJ1-2; V: TRBV29-1; length: 12; DNA: TGCAGCGTTAGGGAGGGGGGCTATGGCTACACCTTC; CDR3: CSVREGGYGYTF
size: -; D: -; J: TRBJ2-7; V: TRBV7-9; length: 15; DNA: TGTGCCAGCAGCTTAGCGCAGGGGAACCTTCGCGAGCAGTACTTC; CDR3: CASSLAQGNLREQYF
size: -; D: TRBD1; J: TRBJ1-6; V: TRBV2; length: 15; DNA: TGTGCCAGCAGGACAGGGGGTACTCCAAATTCACCCCTCCACTTT; CDR3: CASRTGGTPNSPLHF
size: -; D: TRBD2; J: TRBJ2-1; V: TRBV7-8; length: 17; DNA: TGTGCCAGCAGCCCCCTTTTGGGGACTAGCGGGAGGAATGAGCAGTTCTTC; CDR3: CASSPLLGTSGRNEQFF
size: -; D: TRBD1; J: TRBJ2-7; V: TRBV7-6; length: 14; DNA: TGTGCCAGCAGCCTTTCAGGGGGAGCCTACGAGCAGTACTTC; CDR3: CASSLSGGAYEQYF
size: -; D: TRBD1; J: TRBJ2-7; V: TRBV10-3; length: 14; DNA: TGTGCCATCAGTGAGGGACAGGCCTCATACGAGCAGTACTTC; CDR3: CAISEGQASYEQYF
size: -; D: -; J: TRBJ2-7; V: TRBV18; length: 12; DNA: TGTGCCAGCTCACCAACGGGGGACGAGCAGTACTTC; CDR3: CASSPTGDEQYF
size: -; D: TRBD2; J: TRBJ2-1; V: TRBV7-9; length: 15; DNA: TGTGCCAGCAGCGAGGGGACTAGCGCCTACAATGAGCAGTTCTTC; CDR3: CASSEGTSAYNEQFF
size: -; D: -; J: TRBJ2-7; V: TRBV28; length: 15; DNA: TGTGCCAGCAGTTTGCCGAGGGGGAACGCCTACGAGCAGTACTTC; CDR3: CASSLPRGNAYEQYF
size: -; D: TRBD1; J: TRBJ2-1; V: TRBV11-3; length: 13; DNA: TGTGCCAGCAGCCCTGGACAGGGGACTGAGCAGTTCTTC; CDR3: CASSPGQGTEQFF
size: -; D: -; J: TRBJ2-5; V: TRBV7-3; length: 14; DNA: TGTGCCAGCTCCCCTGGGCCAGGTCAAGAGACCCAGTACTTC; CDR3: CASSPGPGQETQYF
size: -; D: -; J: TRBJ2-7; V: TRBV28; length: 13; DNA: TGTGCCACCGGGGGAGGGGGAAACTACGAGCAGTACTTC; CDR3: CATGGGGNYEQYF
size: -; D: TRBD2; J: TRBJ2-2; V: TRBV7-3; length: 16; DNA: TGTGCCAGCAGCTTAGCGGGAGGGGGGAACACCGGGGAGCTGTTTTTT; CDR3: CASSLAGGGNTGELFF
size: -; D: -; J: TRBJ2-7; V: TRBV10-3; length: 13; DNA: TGTGCCATCAGTGAGTCCGGAGCCCTGGGGCAGTACTTC; CDR3: CAISESGALGQYF
size: -; D: -; J: TRBJ1-2; V: TRBV19; length: 14; DNA: TGTGCCAGTAGTATAACGGGGGGCGCGGCTGGCTACACCTTC; CDR3: CASSITGGAAGYTF
size: -; D: TRBD1; J: TRBJ1-1; V: TRBV3-1/TRBV3-2; length: 15; DNA: TGTGCCAGCAGCCAATCGGGACAGCAGAACACTGAAGCTTTCTTT; CDR3: CASSQSGQQNTEAFF
size: -; D: -; J: TRBJ2-1; V: TRBV3-1/TRBV3-2; length: 16; DNA: TGTGCCAGCAGCCAAGGTGTAGGCGGGGCAGACAATGAGCAGTTCTTC; CDR3: CASSQGVGGADNEQFF
size: -; D: -; J: TRBJ2-3; V: TRBV6-1; length: 15; DNA: TGTGCCAGCAGTGAAGCGGTCTCAGGGTCGCATACGCAGTATTTT; CDR3: CASSEAVSGSHTQYF
size: -; D: TRBD1; J: TRBJ2-7; V: TRBV29-1; length: 12; DNA: TGCAGCGTTGAGGACAGGGATTACGAGCAGTACTTC; CDR3: CSVEDRDYEQYF
size: -; D: TRBD2; J: TRBJ2-1; V: TRBV19; length: 14; DNA: TGTGCCAGTAGCCGACTAGCGGAATACAATGAGCAGTTCTTC; CDR3: CASSRLAEYNEQFF
size: -; D: TRBD2; J: TRBJ2-3; V: TRBV27; length: 18; DNA: TGTGCCAGCAGTTCCCCAGGGGCGGGAGGGCCTGCCTCCGATACGCAGTATTTT; CDR3: CASSSPGAGGPASDTQYF
size: few; D: TRBD1; J: TRBJ1-6; V: TRBV5-1; length: 14; DNA: TGCGCCAGCAGCGTGACAGGGGCGAGTATGCCCCTCCACTTT; CDR3: CASSVTGASMPLHF
size: -; D: -; J: TRBJ1-1; V: TRBV6-5; length: 14; DNA: TGTGCCAGCAGTTACTCGAGAGGCAGGGGTGGAGCTTTCTTT; CDR3: CASSYSRGRGGAFF
size: -; D: -; J: TRBJ1-2; V: TRBV12-3/TRBV12-4; length: 12; DNA: TGTGCCAGCAGTTTACGGGCGGGGGGCTACACCTTC; CDR3: CASSLRAGGYTF
size: -; D: -; J: TRBJ2-7; V: TRBV25-1; length: 13; DNA: TGTGCCAGCAGACCCCTGAGCTCCTACGAGCAGTACTTC; CDR3: CASRPLSSYEQYF
size: few; D: -; J: TRBJ2-3; V: TRBV19; length: 14; DNA: TGTGCCAGTAGTATAGGGCCTAGCACAGATACGCAGTATTTT; CDR3: CASSIGPSTDTQYF
size: -; D: -; J: TRBJ1-2; V: TRBV6-5; length: 13; DNA: TGTGCCAGCACCCCGGGGAGGGGTATGGGCTACACCTTC; CDR3: CASTPGRGMGYTF
size: -; D: -; J: TRBJ1-5; V: TRBV6-2/TRBV6-3; length: 15; DNA: TGTGCCAGCAGTTATACGAACAGGGCCAATCAGCCCCAGCATTTT; CDR3: CASSYTNRANQPQHF
size: few; D: -; J: TRBJ2-2; V: TRBV27; length: 16; DNA: TGTGCCAGCAGCCGCTCGGGACTCCCGAACACCGGGGAGCTGTTTTTT; CDR3: CASSRSGLPNTGELFF
size: -; D: -; J: TRBJ1-1; V: TRBV29-1; length: 14; DNA: TGCAGCGCACGATCCCGGGGGAGGAACACTGAAGCTTTCTTT; CDR3: CSARSRGRNTEAFF
size: -; D: TRBD1; J: TRBJ2-5; V: TRBV7-9; length: 14; DNA: TGTGCCAGCAGCTTAGAGGACAGGGGAGAGACCCAGTACTTC; CDR3: CASSLEDRGETQYF